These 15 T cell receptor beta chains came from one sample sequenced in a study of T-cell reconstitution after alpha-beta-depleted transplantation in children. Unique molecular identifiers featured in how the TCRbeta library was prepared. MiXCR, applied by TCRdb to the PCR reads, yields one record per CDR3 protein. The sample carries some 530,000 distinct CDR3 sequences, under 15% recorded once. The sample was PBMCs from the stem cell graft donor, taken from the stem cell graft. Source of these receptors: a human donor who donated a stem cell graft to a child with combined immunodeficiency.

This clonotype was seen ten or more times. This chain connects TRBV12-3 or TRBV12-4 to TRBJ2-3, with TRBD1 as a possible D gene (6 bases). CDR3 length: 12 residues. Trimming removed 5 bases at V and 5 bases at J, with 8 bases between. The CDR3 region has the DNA TGTGCCAGCAGTCAGACAGGAGATACGCAGTATTTT. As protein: CASSQTGDTQYF.

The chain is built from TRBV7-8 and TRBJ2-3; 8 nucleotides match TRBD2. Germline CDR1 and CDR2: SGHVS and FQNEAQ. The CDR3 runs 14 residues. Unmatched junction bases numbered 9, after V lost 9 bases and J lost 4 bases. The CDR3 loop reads CASIQRELADTQYF. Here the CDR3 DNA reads TGTGCCAGTATCCAGCGGGAGTTGGCAGATACGCAGTATTTT.

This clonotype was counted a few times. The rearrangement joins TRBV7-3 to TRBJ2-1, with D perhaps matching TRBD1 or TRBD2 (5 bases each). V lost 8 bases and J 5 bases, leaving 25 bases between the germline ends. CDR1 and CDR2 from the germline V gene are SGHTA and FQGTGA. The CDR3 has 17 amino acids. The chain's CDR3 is CASSTSPLRDVHNEQFF. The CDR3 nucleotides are TGTGCCAGCTCCACTTCCCCCCTCCGGGACGTTCACAATGAGCAGTTCTTC.

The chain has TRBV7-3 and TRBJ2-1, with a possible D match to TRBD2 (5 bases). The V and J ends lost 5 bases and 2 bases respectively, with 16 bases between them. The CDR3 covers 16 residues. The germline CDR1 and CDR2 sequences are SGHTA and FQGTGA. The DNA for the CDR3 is TGTGCCAGCAGCCTCTGGTGGAGGAGAACCTACAATGAGCAGTTCTTC. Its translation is CASSLWWRRTYNEQFF.

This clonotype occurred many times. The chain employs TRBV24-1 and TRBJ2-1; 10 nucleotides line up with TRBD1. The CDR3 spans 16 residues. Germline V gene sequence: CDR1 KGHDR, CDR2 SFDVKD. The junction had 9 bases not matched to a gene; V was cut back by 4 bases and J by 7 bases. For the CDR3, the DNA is TGTGCCACCAGTGACCCCCGGACAGGGGGATTTAATGAGCAGTTCTTC. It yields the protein CATSDPRTGGFNEQFF.

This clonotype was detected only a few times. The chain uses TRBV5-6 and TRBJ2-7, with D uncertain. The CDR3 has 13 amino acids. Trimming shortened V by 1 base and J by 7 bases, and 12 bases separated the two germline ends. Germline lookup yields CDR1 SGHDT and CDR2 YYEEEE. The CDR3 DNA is TGTGCCAGCAGCTTGCCCGCAGATAGAGAGCAGTACTTC. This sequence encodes CASSLPADREQYF.

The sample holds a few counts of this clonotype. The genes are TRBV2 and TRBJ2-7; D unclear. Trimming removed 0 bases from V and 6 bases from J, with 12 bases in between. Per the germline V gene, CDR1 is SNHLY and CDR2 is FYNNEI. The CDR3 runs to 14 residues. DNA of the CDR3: TGTGCCAGCAGTGAAGCGGTGGCAGTAGGCGAGCAGTACTTC. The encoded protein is CASSEAVAVGEQYF.

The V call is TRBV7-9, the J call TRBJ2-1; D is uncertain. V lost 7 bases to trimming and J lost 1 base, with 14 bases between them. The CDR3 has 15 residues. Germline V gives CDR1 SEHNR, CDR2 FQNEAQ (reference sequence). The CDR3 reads CASMGQWLSYNEQFF. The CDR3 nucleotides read TGTGCCAGCATGGGTCAGTGGCTTTCCTACAATGAGCAGTTCTTC.

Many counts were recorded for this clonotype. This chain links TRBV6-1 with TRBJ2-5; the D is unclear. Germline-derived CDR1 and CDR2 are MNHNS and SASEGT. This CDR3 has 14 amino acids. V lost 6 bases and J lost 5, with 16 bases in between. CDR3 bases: TGTGCCAGCAGCACCGGGCCACCGAGCGAGACCCAGTACTTC. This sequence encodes CASSTGPPSETQYF.

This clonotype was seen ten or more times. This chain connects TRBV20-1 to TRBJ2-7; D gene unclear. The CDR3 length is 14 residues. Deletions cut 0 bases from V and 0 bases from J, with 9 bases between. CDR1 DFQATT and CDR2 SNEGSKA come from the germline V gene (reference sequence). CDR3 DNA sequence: TGCAGTGCTAGAGATCATGGCAGCTCCTACGAGCAGTACTTC. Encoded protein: CSARDHGSSYEQYF.

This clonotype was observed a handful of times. DNA for the CDR3: TGTGCCAGCAGTACCGTCCAGATAACCCAGTACTTC. This encodes CASSTVQITQYF. V usage is TRBV12-3 or TRBV12-4 and J usage is TRBJ2-5; D call uncertain. The CDR3 contains 12 residues. V was cut by 5 bases and J by 8 bases, with 12 bases left in between.

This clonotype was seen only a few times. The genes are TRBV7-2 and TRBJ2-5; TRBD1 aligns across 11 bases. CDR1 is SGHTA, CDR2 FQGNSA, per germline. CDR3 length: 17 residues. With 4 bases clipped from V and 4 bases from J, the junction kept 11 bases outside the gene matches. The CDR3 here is CASSSGTGGLAGETQYF. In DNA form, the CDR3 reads TGTGCCAGCAGCTCCGGGACAGGGGGACTAGCAGGAGAGACCCAGTACTTC.

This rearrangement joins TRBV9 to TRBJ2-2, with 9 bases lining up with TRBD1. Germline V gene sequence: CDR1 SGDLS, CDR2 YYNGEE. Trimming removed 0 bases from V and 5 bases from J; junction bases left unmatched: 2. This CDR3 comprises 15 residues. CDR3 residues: CASSVEGQGTGELFF. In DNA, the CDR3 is TGTGCCAGCAGCGTAGAGGGACAGGGAACCGGGGAGCTGTTTTTT.

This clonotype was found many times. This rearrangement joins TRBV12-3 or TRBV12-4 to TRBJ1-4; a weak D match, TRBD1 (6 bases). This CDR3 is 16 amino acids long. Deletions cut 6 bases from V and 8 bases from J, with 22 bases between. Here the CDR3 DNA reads TGTGCCAGCAGCCCGGGAATCGCAGGGGTGGTGGAAAAACTGTTTTTT. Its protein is CASSPGIAGVVEKLFF.

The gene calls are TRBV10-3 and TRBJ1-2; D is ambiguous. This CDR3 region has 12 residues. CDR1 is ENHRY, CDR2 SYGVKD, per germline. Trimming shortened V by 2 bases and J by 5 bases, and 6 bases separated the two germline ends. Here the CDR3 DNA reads TGTGCCATCAGTGAGAGTGGTTATGGCTACACCTTC. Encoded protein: CAISESGYGYTF.